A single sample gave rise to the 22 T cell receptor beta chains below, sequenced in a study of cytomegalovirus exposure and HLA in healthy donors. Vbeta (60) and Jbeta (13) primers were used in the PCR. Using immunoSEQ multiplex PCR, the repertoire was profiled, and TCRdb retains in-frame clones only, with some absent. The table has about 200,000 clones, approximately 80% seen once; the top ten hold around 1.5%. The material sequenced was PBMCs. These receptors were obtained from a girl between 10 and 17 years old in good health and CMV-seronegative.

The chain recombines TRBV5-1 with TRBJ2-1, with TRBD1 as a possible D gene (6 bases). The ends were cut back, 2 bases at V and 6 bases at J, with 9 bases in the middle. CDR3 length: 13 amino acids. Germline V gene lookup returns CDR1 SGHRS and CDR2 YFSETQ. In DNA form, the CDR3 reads TGCGCCAGCAGCTTTGGACAGCCCAATGAGCAGTTCTTC. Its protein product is CASSFGQPNEQFF.

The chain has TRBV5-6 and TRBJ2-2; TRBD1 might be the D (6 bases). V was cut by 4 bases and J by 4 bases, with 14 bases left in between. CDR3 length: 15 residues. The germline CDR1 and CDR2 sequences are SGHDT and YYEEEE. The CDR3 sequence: CASSRGQIPTGELFF. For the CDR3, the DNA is TGTGCCAGCAGCCGAGGACAGATCCCCACCGGGGAGCTGTTTTTT.

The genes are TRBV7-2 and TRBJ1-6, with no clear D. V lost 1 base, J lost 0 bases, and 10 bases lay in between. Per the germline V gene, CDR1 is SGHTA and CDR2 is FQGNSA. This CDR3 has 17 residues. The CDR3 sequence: CASSLGFESSYNSPLHF. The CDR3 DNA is TGTGCCAGCAGCTTAGGGTTTGAGAGCTCCTATAATTCACCCCTCCACTTT. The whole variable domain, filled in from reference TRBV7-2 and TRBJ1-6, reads GAGVSQSPSNKVTEKGKDVELRCDPISGHTALYWYRQSLGQGLEFLIYFQGNSAPDKSGLPSDRFSAERTGGSVSTLTIQRTQQEDSAVYLCASSLGFESSYNSPLHFGNGTRLTVT.

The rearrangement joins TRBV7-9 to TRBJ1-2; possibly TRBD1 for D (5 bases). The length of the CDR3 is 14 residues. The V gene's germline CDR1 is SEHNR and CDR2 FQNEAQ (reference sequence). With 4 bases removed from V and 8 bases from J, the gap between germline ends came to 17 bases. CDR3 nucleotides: TGTGCCAGCAGCTACGGTGACAACGGGGGAGGCTACACCTTC. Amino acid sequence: CASSYGDNGGGYTF.

The CDR3 reads CASSPYPQGTTEAFF. CDR3 coding DNA: TGTGCCAGCTCACCATACCCTCAGGGGACCACTGAAGCTTTCTTT. The rearrangement joins TRBV18 to TRBJ1-1, with D perhaps matching TRBD1 (6 bases). The V and J ends lost 2 bases and 4 bases respectively, with 14 bases between them. Germline CDR1 KGHSH, CDR2 LQKENI. The CDR3 loop spans 15 amino acids.

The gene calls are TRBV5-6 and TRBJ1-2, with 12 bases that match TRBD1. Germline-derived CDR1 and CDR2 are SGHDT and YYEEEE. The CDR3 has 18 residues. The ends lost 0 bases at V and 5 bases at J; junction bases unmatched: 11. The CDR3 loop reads CASSLAGTGGPTGYGYTF. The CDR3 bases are TGTGCCAGCAGCTTGGCAGGGACAGGGGGCCCAACGGGGTATGGCTACACCTTC.

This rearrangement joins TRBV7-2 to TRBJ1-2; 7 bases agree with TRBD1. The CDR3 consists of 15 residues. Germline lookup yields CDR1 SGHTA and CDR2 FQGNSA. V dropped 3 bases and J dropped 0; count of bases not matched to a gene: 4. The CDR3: CASSFDRATNYGYTF. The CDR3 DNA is TGTGCCAGCAGCTTCGACAGGGCTACTAACTATGGCTACACCTTC.

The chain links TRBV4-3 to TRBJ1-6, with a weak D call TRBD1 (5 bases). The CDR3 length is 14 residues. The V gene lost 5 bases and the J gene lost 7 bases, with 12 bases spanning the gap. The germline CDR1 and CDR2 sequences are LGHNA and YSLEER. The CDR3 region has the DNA TGCGCCAGCAGCGGGGACTTTCAGAATTCACCCCTCCACTTT. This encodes CASSGDFQNSPLHF.

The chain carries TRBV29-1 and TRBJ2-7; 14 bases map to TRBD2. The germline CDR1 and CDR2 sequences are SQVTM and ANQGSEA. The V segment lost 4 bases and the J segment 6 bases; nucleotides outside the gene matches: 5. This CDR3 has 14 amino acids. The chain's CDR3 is CSVGGLAGVFEQYF. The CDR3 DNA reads TGCAGCGTTGGGGGACTAGCGGGAGTCTTCGAGCAGTACTTC.

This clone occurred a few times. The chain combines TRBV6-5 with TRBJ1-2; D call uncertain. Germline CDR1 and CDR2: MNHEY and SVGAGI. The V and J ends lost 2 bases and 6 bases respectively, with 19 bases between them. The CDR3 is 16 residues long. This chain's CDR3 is CASSYLTSVPADGYTF. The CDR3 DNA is TGTGCCAGCAGTTACCTAACCTCCGTCCCAGCGGATGGCTACACCTTC.

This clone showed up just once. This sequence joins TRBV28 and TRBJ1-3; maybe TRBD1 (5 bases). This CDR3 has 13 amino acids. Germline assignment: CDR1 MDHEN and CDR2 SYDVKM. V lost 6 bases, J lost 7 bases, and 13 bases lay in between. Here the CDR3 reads CASSQGIPNTIYF. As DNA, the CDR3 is TGTGCCAGCAGCCAGGGTATCCCGAACACCATATATTTT.

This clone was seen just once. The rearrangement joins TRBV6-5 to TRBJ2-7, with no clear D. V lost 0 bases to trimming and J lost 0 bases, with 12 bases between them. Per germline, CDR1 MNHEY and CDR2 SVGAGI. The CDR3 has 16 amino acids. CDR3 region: CASSYSIYNPSYEQYF. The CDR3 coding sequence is TGTGCCAGCAGTTACTCGATTTACAACCCCTCCTACGAGCAGTACTTC.

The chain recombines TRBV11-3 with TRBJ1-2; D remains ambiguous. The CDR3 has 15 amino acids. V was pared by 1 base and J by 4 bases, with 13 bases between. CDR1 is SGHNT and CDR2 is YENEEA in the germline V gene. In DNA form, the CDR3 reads TGTGCCAGCAGCTTAGTGGCAGGACTACTCTATGGCTACACCTTC. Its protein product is CASSLVAGLLYGYTF.

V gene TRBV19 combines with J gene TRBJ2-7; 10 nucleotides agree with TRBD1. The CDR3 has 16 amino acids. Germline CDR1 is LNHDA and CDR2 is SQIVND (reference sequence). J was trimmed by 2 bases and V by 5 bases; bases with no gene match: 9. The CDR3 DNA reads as TGTGCCAGTAGTTCTACTGGACAGGGGGTCCCCTACGAGCAGTACTTC. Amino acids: CASSSTGQGVPYEQYF. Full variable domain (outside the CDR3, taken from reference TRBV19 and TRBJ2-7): DGGITQSPKYLFRKEGQNVTLSCEQNLNHDAMYWYRQDPGQGLRLIYYSQIVNDFQKGDIAEGYSVSREKKESFPLTVTSAQKNPTAFYLCASSSTGQGVPYEQYFGPGTRLTVT.

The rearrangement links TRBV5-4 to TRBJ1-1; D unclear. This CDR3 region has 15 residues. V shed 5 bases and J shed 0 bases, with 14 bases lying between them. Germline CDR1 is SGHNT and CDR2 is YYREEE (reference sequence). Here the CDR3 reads CASSSQLLMNTEAFF. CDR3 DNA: TGTGCCAGCAGTTCACAGCTTCTTATGAACACTGAAGCTTTCTTT. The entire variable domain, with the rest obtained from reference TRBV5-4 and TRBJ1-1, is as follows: ETGVTQSPTHLIKTRGQQVTLRCSSQSGHNTVSWYQQALGQGPQFIFQYYREEENGRGNFPPRFSGLQFPNYSSELNVNALELDDSALYLCASSSQLLMNTEAFFGQGTRLTVV.

CDR3 DNA sequence: TGTGCCAGCAGCTTAATCCCCATGAGGTCACCCCTCCACTTT. Translating gives CASSLIPMRSPLHF. The chain uses TRBV7-3 and TRBJ1-6; D ambiguous. Germline CDR1 reads SGHTA; CDR2 reads FQGTGA. There are 14 residues in the CDR3. The germline V and J ends were trimmed by 1 base and 10 bases, with 11 bases remaining between them. The variable domain in full, completed from reference TRBV7-3 and TRBJ1-6, reads GAGVSQTPSNKVTEKGKYVELRCDPISGHTALYWYRQSLGQGPEFLIYFQGTGAADDSGLPNDRFFAVRPEGSVSTLKIQRTERGDSAVYLCASSLIPMRSPLHFGNGTRLTVT.

The CDR3 bases are TGTGCCAGCAGCTTACTAGCGGCAGATACGCAGTATTTT. It codes for CASSLLAADTQYF. The V call is TRBV7-9, the J call TRBJ2-3; TRBD2 agrees at 7 bases. Germline values: CDR1 SEHNR, CDR2 FQNEAQ (reference sequence). V lost 2 bases and J lost 4; bases outside the gene matches: 0. The CDR3 loop spans 13 amino acids.

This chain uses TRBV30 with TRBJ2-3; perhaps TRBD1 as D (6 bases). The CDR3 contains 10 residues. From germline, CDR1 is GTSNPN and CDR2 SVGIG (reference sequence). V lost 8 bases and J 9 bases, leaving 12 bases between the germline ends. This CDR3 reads CAGYRVTQYF. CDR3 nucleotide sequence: TGTGCCGGGTACAGGGTGACGCAGTATTTT.

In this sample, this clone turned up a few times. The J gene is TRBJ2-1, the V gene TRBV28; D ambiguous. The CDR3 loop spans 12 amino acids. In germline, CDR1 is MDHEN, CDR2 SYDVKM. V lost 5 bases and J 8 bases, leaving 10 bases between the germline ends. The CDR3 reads CASSLPLHEQFF. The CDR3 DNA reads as TGTGCCAGCAGTCTTCCCCTCCATGAGCAGTTCTTC. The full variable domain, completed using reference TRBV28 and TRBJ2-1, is DVKVTQSSRYLVKRTGEKVFLECVQDMDHENMFWYRQDPGLGLRLIYFSYDVKMKEKGDIPEGYSVSREKKERFSLILESASTNQTSMYLCASSLPLHEQFFGPGTRLTVL.

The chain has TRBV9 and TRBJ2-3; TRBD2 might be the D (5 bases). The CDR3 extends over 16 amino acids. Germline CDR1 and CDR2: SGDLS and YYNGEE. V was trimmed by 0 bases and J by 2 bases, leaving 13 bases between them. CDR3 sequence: CASSVGRGVVTDTQYF. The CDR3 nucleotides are TGTGCCAGCAGCGTAGGTCGGGGTGTGGTCACAGATACGCAGTATTTT.

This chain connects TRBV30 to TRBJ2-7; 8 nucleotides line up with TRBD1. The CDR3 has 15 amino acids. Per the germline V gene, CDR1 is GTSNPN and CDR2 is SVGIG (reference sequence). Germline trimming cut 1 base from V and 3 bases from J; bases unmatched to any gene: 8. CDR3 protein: CAWSGHRGDGYEQYF. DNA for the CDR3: TGTGCCTGGAGTGGCCACAGGGGGGACGGCTACGAGCAGTACTTC. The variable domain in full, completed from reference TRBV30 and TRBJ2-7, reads SQTIHQWPATLVQPVGSPLSLECTVEGTSNPNLYWYRQAAGRGLQLLFYSVGIGQISSEVPQNLSASRPQDRQFILSSKKLLLSDSGFYLCAWSGHRGDGYEQYFGPGTRLTVT.

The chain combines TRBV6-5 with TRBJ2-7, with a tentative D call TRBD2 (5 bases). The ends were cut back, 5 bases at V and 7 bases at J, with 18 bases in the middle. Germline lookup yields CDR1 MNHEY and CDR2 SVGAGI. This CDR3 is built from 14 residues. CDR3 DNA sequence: TGTGCCAGCAGTCCGGGAACGGAGCCTTGTGAGCAGTACTTC. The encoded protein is CASSPGTEPCEQYF.